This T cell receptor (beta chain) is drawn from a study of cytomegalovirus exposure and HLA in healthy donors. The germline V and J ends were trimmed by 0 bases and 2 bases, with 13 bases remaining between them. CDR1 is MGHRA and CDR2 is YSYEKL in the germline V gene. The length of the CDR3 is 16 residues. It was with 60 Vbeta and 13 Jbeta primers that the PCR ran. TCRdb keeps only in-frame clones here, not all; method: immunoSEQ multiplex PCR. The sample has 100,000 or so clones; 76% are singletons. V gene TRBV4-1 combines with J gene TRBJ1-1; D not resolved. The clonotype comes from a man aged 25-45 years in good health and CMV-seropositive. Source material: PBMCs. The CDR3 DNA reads TGCGCCAGCAGCCAAGATTTCGGAGCCTTAAACACTGAAGCTTTCTTT. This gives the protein CASSQDFGALNTEAFF.